The rows below give T cell receptor beta chains drawn from one sample of a study of cytomegalovirus exposure and HLA in healthy donors. The protocol was immunoSEQ multiplex PCR, while the TCRdb copy is restricted to in-frame clones and leaves out a portion. The sample includes tens of thousands of clones. Sequencing was done on a sample of PBMCs. Receptors were obtained from a male donor in good health and CMV-seronegative. CDR3s include the opening cysteine and the closing phenylalanine or tryptophan. D genes are given only for firm matches.

V	J	D	DNA	CDR3
TRBV13	TRBJ1-5	.	TGTGCCAGCAGCCAAGACGGGAATCAGCCCCAGCATTTT	CASSQDGNQPQHF
TRBV11-2	TRBJ1-2	.	TGTGCCAGCAGCTCCAGTCGAACAGGGAGGGTGGATGGCTACACCTTC	CASSSSRTGRVDGYTF
TRBV6-1	TRBJ1-5	.	TGTGCCAGCAGTGGACAAACCTATAGCAATCAGCCCCAGCATTTT	CASSGQTYSNQPQHF
TRBV15	TRBJ1-1	TRBD1	TGTGCCACCAGTGGGACAGCGAACACTGAAGCTTTCTTT	CATSGTANTEAFF
TRBV4-1	TRBJ1-5	.	TGCGCCAGCAGCCAAGAGCCACAGAGAAATCAGCCCCAGCATTTT	CASSQEPQRNQPQHF
TRBV6-1	TRBJ2-5	.	TGTGCCAGCAGTGAACTGGGGCCCGTCTCGGAGACCCAGTACTTC	CASSELGPVSETQYF
TRBV13	TRBJ1-6	TRBD1	TGTGCCAGCAGCTTAGTCGCAGGGGGAACCTATAATTCACCCCTCCACTTT	CASSLVAGGTYNSPLHF
TRBV29-1	TRBJ1-1	.	TGCAGCGTTGAAGATCTTCATTGGGGGGAAAAGAACACTGAAGCTTTCTTT	CSVEDLHWGEKNTEAFF
TRBV7-6	TRBJ2-7	.	TGTGCCAGCAGCTTAGATTCGAGGAGCTCCTACGAGCAGTACTTC	CASSLDSRSSYEQYF
TRBV5-6	TRBJ2-1	.	TGTGCCAGCAGCTTGGCCTTTCGGTCTACTGAGCAGTTCTTC	CASSLAFRSTEQFF
TRBV5-1	TRBJ1-2	.	TGCGCCAGCAGCTCGCCCCTGACAGGCGTCTATGGCTACACCTTC	CASSSPLTGVYGYTF
TRBV6-5	TRBJ2-7	TRBD1	TGTGCCAGCAGTTACACAGGGGCTACCTCCTACGAGCAGTACTTC	CASSYTGATSYEQYF
TRBV6-5	TRBJ2-3	TRBD2	TGTGCCAGCAGTCCTAGCGGGGGTAATACGCAGTATTTT	CASSPSGGNTQYF
TRBV9	TRBJ2-7	.	TGTGCCAGCAGCGTCACCCCCGGGGTATCGGGCTACGAGCAGTACTTC	CASSVTPGVSGYEQYF
TRBV5-8	TRBJ1-5	.	TGTGCCAGCAGTGTACAGGGCGGCAATCAGCCCCAGCATTTT	CASSVQGGNQPQHF
TRBV30	TRBJ1-2	TRBD1	TGTGCCTGGAGTGTATCAGGGGGTGGCTATGGCTACACCTTC	CAWSVSGGGYGYTF
TRBV25-1	TRBJ1-5	.	TGTGCCAGCAGTGAATACGCAGCAGGGGCCCTTCCCAATCAGCCCCAGCATTTT	CASSEYAAGALPNQPQHF
TRBV29-1	TRBJ1-4	.	TGCAGCACCAGCAAGGGGCCTTCAGAAAAACTGTTTTTT	CSTSKGPSEKLFF
TRBV11-2	TRBJ1-1	.	TGTGCCAGCAGCATCCAACAGGCGAACACTGAAGCTTTCTTT	CASSIQQANTEAFF
TRBV9	TRBJ1-2	.	TGTGCCAGCAGCGGAGAAGACGAAGGGGCCTATGGCTACACCTTC	CASSGEDEGAYGYTF
TRBV4-3	TRBJ1-6	TRBD1	TGCGCCAGCAGCCAAGATAGTCAGTCATTGACAGGGGGCCGTTCACCCCTCCACTTT	CASSQDSQSLTGGRSPLHF
TRBV7-6	TRBJ1-5	.	TGTGCCAGCAGCTTAAGAGGGGGGGATAACAATCAGCCCCAGCATTTT	CASSLRGGDNNQPQHF
TRBV11-2	TRBJ1-3	TRBD1	TGTGCCAGCGGAGGGACAGGCGGTAACACCATATATTTT	CASGGTGGNTIYF
TRBV6-5	TRBJ1-3	TRBD1	TGTGCCAGCAGGTCCGGGACAGCTTCTGGAAACACCATATATTTT	CASRSGTASGNTIYF
TRBV9	TRBJ2-1	TRBD2	TGTGCCAGCAGCGTAGACGGGGGGGCCTACAATGAGCAGTTCTTC	CASSVDGGAYNEQFF
TRBV6-5	TRBJ2-3	.	TGTGCCAGCAGTTACAGGGGGATTGCTGATACGCAGTATTTT	CASSYRGIADTQYF
TRBV29-1	TRBJ1-2	.	TGCAGCGTTGGAGGTGGCTACACCTTC	CSVGGGYTF
TRBV11-2	TRBJ1-1	TRBD1	TGTGCCAGCAGCCCGTTCCGGGACAGGGGAGGCACTGAAGCTTTCTTT	CASSPFRDRGGTEAFF
TRBV5-5	TRBJ2-1	TRBD1	TGTGCCAGCAGCCCTCCCGGGACAGGGCGGAATGAGCAGTTCTTC	CASSPPGTGRNEQFF
TRBV9	TRBJ1-4	.	TGTGCCAGCAGCGTAGGTCCCGGTCCGGGGGAAAAACTGTTTTTT	CASSVGPGPGEKLFF
TRBV9	TRBJ2-1	.	TGTGCCAGCAGCGTAGATCGTGGGAGCGGCTTCCGTCTCAATGAGCAGTTCTTC	CASSVDRGSGFRLNEQFF
TRBV5-6	TRBJ1-1	.	TGTGCCAGCAGCTTGCCCGCAGGGGCTGCGAACACTGAAGCTTTCTTT	CASSLPAGAANTEAFF
TRBV7-2	TRBJ2-5	.	TGTGCCAGCAGCCGAGGACCGGGAGAAGTAGAGACCCAGTACTTC	CASSRGPGEVETQYF
TRBV4-1	TRBJ2-2	TRBD2	TGCGCCAGCAGCCTTCGGGGAGGGATAAACACCGGGGAGCTGTTTTTT	CASSLRGGINTGELFF
TRBV7-9	TRBJ1-6	.	TGTGCCAGCAGCTGGGCAAATGATAATTCACCCCTCCACTTT	CASSWANDNSPLHF
TRBV11-2	TRBJ2-2	.	TGTGCCAGCAGCTTTTCGGGTGGTACCGGGGAGCTGTTTTTT	CASSFSGGTGELFF
TRBV27	TRBJ2-7	.	TGTGCCAGCAGTTTATTCCAGGGGTACGAGCAGTACTTC	CASSLFQGYEQYF
TRBV19	TRBJ2-7	.	TGTGCCAGTAGTATAGTTAGGGACTCAGGCTACGAGCAGTACTTC	CASSIVRDSGYEQYF
TRBV9	TRBJ2-7	TRBD1	TGTGCCAGCAGCGAAGGGGGCAACTCCTACGAGCAGTACTTC	CASSEGGNSYEQYF
TRBV7-9	TRBJ1-1	TRBD1	TGTGCCAGCAGCTTATCCTTTGGACAGGCGGAAGCTTTCTTT	CASSLSFGQAEAFF
TRBV5-1	TRBJ1-2	.	TGCGCCAGCAGCTTGTCCGGGGATGGAGGCTACACCTTC	CASSLSGDGGYTF
TRBV5-8	TRBJ1-1	.	TGTGCCAGCAGCTTGGACCCCAGGGGCGACTCTCTGAAGCTTCTCTTT	CASSLDPRGDSLKLLF
TRBV27	TRBJ1-5	TRBD1	TGTGCCAGCAGTTTAACCGGGACAGGGCAAAATCAGCCCCAGCATTTT	CASSLTGTGQNQPQHF
TRBV9	TRBJ1-1	.	TGTGCCAGCAGCGTGACAGATTTTAACACTGAAGCTTTCTTT	CASSVTDFNTEAFF
TRBV5-5	TRBJ1-2	.	TGTGCCAGCAGCCGCGTCCCGGGACATGAGTCCCTTTATGGCTACACCTTC	CASSRVPGHESLYGYTF
TRBV7-2	TRBJ2-1	TRBD1	TGTGCCAGCAGCCCGGGACAGGGAGATTGGGGCTCCTACAATGAGCAGTTCTTC	CASSPGQGDWGSYNEQFF
TRBV30	TRBJ1-1	.	TGTGCCTGGAGGGACAGCCCTATGAACACTGAAGCTTTCTTT	CAWRDSPMNTEAFF
TRBV6-1	TRBJ1-1	TRBD1	TGTGCCAGCAGGTCGTGGCAGGGGGGTACTGAAGCTTTCTTT	CASRSWQGGTEAFF